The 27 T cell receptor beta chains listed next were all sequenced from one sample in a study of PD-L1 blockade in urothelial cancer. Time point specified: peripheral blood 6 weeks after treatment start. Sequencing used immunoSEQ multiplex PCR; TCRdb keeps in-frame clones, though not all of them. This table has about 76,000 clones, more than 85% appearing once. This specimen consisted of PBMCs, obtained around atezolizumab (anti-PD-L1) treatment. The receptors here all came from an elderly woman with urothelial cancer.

As DNA, the CDR3 is TGTGCCAGCAGGGGGGGCCGAGAGACTGAAGCTTTCTTT. Amino acid sequence: CASRGGRETEAFF. The chain has TRBV18 and TRBJ1-1, with a tentative D call TRBD1 (6 bases). The V end lost 8 bases, the J end lost 5 bases, and 15 bases lay between the germline ends. Germline V gene sequence: CDR1 KGHSH, CDR2 LQKENI. The CDR3 extends over 13 amino acids. Together with reference TRBV18 and TRBJ1-1, the CDR3 gives the full variable domain: NAGVMQNPRHLVRRRGQEARLRCSPMKGHSHVYWYRQLPEEGLKFMVYLQKENIIDESGMPKERFSAEFPKEGPSILRIQQVVRGDSAAYFCASRGGRETEAFFGQGTRLTVV.

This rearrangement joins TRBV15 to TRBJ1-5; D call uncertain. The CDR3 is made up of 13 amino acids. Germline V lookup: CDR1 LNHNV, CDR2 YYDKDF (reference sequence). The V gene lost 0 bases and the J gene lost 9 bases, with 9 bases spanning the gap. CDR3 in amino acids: CATSRDGRGPQHF. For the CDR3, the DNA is TGTGCCACCAGCAGAGATGGTCGGGGGCCCCAGCATTTT.

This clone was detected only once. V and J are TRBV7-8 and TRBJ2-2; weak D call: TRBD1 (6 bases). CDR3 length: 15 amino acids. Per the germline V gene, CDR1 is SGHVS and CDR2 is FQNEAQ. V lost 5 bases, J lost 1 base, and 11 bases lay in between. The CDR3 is CASSLTGKNTGELFF. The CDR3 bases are TGTGCCAGCAGCCTTACAGGGAAGAACACCGGGGAGCTGTTTTTT. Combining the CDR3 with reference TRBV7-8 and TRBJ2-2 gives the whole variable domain GAGVSQSPRYKVAKRGQDVALRCDPISGHVSLFWYQQALGQGPEFLTYFQNEAQLDKSGLPSDRFFAERPEGSVSTLKIQRTQQEDSAVYLCASSLTGKNTGELFFGEGSRLTVL.

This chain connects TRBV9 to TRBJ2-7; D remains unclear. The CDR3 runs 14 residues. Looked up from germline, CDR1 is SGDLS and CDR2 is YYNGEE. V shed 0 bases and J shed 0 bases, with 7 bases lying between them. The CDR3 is CASSVGRSSYEQYF. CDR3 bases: TGTGCCAGCAGCGTAGGCCGGTCCTCCTACGAGCAGTACTTC.

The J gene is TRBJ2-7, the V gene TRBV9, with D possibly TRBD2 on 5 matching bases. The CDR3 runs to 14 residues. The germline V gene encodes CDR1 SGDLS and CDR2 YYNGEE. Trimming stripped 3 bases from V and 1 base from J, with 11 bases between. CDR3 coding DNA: TGTGCCAGCAGCGCCGGGGTTGGTTCCTACGAGCAGTACTTC. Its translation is CASSAGVGSYEQYF. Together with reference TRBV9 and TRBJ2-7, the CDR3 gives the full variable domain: DSGVTQTPKHLITATGQRVTLRCSPRSGDLSVYWYQQSLDQGLQFLIQYYNGEERAKGNILERFSAQQFPDLHSELNLSSLELGDSALYFCASSAGVGSYEQYFGPGTRLTVT.

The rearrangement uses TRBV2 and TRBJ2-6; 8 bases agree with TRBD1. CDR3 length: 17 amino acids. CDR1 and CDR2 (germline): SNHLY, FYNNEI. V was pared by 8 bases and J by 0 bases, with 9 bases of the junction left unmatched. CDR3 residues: CASPGQELSSGANVLTF. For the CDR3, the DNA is TGTGCCAGCCCGGGACAGGAATTAAGCTCTGGGGCCAACGTCCTGACTTTC.

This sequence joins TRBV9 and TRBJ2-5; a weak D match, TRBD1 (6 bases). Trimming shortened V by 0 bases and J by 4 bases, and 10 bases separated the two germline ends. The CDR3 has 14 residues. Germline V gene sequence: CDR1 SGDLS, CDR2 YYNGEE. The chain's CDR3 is CASSVVGGSETQYF. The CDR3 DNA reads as TGTGCCAGCAGCGTAGTTGGGGGCTCAGAGACCCAGTACTTC.

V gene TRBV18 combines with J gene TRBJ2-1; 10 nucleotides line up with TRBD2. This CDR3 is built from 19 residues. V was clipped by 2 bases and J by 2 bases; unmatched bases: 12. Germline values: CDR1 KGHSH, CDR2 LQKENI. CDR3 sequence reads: CASSPIFPLAGAPYNEQFF. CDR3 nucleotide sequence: TGTGCCAGCTCACCAATTTTCCCGCTAGCGGGAGCCCCCTACAATGAGCAGTTCTTC.

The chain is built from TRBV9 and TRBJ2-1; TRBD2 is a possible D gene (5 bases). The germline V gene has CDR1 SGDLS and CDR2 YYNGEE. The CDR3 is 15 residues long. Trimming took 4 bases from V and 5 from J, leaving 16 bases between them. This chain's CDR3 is CASSYDYPAHNEQFF. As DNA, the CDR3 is TGTGCCAGCAGCTATGACTACCCAGCCCACAATGAGCAGTTCTTC.

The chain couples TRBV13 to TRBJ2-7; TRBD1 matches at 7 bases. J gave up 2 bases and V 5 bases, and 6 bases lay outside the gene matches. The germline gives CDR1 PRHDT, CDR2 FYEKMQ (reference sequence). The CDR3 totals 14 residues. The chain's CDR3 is CASSPLGQTYEQYF. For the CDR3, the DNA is TGTGCCAGCAGCCCCCTGGGACAGACCTACGAGCAGTACTTC.

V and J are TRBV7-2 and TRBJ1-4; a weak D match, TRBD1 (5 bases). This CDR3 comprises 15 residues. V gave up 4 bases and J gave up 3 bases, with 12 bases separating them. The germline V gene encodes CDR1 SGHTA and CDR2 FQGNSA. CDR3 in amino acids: CASSSQGLSNEKLFF. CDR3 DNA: TGTGCCAGCAGCTCCCAGGGCTTGTCTAATGAAAAACTGTTTTTT.

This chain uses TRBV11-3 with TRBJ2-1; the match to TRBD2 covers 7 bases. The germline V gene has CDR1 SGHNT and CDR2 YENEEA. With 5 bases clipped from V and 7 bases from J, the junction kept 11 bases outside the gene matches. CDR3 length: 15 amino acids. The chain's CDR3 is CASSPGGTLWNEQFF. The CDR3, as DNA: TGTGCCAGCAGCCCCGGGGGGACCCTATGGAATGAGCAGTTCTTC.

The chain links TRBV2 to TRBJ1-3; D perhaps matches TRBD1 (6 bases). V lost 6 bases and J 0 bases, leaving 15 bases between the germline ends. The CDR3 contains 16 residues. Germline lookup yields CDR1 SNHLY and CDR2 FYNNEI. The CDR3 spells CASRMDSPYSGNTIYF. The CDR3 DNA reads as TGTGCCAGCAGGATGGACAGCCCTTACTCTGGAAACACCATATATTTT.

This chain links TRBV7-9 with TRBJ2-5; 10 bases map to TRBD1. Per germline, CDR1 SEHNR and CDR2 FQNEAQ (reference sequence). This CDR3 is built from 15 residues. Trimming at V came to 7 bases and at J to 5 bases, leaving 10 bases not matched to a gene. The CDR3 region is CASTVDRGLGETQYF. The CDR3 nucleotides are TGTGCCAGCACCGTCGACAGGGGGCTGGGTGAGACCCAGTACTTC.

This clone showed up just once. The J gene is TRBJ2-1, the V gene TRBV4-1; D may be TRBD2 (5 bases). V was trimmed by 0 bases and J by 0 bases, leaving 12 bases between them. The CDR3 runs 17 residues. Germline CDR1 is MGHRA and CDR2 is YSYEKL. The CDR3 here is CASSQDPGKGSYNEQFF. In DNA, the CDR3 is TGCGCCAGCAGCCAAGATCCGGGGAAGGGCTCCTACAATGAGCAGTTCTTC.

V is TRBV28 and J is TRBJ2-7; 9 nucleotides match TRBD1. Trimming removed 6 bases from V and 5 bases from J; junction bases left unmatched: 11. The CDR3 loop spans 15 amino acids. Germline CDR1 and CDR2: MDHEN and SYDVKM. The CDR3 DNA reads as TGTGCCAGCAGATCTACAGGGGGCAGGGGGGACGAGCAGTACTTC. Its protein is CASRSTGGRGDEQYF.

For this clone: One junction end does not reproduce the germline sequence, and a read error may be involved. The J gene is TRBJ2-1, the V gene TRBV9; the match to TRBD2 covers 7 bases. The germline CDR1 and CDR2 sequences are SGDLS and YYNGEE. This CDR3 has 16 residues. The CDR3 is CASSVAGGSSNNEQFF. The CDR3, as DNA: TGTGCCAGCAGCGTAGCCGGCGGGAGCTCCAACAATGAGCAGTTCTTC.

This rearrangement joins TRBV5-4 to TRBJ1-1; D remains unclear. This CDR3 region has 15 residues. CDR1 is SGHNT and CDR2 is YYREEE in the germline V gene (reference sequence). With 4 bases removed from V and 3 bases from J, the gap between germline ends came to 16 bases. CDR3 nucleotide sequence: TGTGCCAGCAGCGTTAAAACCGGGAGCTACACTGAAGCTTTCTTT. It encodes CASSVKTGSYTEAFF.

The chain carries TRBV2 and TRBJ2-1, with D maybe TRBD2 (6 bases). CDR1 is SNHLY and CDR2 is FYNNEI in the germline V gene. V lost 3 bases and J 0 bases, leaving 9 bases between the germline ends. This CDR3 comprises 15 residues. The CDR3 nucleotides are TGTGCCAGCAGTGAGGGGGACTCCTCCTACAATGAGCAGTTCTTC. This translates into CASSEGDSSYNEQFF.

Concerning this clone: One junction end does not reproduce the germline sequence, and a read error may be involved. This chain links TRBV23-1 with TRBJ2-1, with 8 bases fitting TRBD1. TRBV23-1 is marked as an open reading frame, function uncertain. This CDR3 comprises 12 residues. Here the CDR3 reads CASSHRGNEQFF. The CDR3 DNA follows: TGCGCCAGTAGTCACAGGGGGAATGAGCAGTTCTTC.

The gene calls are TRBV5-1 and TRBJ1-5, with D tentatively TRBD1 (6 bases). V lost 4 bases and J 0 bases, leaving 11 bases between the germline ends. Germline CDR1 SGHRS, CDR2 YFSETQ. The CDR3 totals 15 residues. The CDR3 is CASSDGQFSNQPQHF. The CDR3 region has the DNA TGCGCCAGCAGCGATGGACAGTTTAGCAATCAGCCCCAGCATTTT. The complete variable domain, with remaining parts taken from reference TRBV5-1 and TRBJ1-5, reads KAGVTQTPRYLIKTRGQQVTLSCSPISGHRSVSWYQQTPGQGLQFLFEYFSETQRNKGNFPGRFSGRQFSNSRSEMNVSTLELGDSALYLCASSDGQFSNQPQHFGDGTRLSIL.

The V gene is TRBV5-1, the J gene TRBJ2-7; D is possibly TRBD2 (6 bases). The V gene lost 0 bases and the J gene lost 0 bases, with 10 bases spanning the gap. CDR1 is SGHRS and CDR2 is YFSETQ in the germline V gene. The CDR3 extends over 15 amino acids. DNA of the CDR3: TGCGCCAGCAGCTTGGAAGGGACTGCCTCCTACGAGCAGTACTTC. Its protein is CASSLEGTASYEQYF.

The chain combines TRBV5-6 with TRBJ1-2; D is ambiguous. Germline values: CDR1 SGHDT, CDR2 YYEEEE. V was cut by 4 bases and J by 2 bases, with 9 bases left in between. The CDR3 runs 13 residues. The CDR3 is CASSPGENYGYTF. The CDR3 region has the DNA TGTGCCAGCAGCCCTGGAGAGAACTATGGCTACACCTTC.

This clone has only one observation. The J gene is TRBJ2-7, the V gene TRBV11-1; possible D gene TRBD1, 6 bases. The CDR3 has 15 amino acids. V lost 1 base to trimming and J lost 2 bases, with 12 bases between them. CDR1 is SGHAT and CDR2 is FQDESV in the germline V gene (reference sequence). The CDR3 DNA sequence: TGTGCCAGCAGCTTAGGGCAGGGGAGTGCCTACGAGCAGTACTTC. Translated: CASSLGQGSAYEQYF.

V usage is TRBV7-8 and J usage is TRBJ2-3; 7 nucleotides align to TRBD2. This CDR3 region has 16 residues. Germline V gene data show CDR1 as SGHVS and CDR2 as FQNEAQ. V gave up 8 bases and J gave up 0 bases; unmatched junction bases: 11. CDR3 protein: CASSFASGPSTDTQYF. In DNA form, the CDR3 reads TGTGCCAGCTCCTTTGCTAGCGGCCCTAGCACAGATACGCAGTATTTT. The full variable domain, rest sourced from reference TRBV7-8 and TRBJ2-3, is GAGVSQSPRYKVAKRGQDVALRCDPISGHVSLFWYQQALGQGPEFLTYFQNEAQLDKSGLPSDRFFAERPEGSVSTLKIQRTQQEDSAVYLCASSFASGPSTDTQYFGPGTRLTVL.

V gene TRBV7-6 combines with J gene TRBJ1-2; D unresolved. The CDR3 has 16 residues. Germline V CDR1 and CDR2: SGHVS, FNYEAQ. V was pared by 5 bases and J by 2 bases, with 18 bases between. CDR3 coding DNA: TGTGCCAGCAGCCCACTAGGTCGGGGTTCCAACTATGGCTACACCTTC. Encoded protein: CASSPLGRGSNYGYTF.

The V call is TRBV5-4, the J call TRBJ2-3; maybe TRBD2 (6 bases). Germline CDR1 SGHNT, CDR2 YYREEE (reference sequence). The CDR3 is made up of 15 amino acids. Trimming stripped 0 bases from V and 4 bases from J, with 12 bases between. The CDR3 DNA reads TGTGCCAGCAGCTTGGTGGAGGGCCGCGCAGATACGCAGTATTTT. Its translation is CASSLVEGRADTQYF. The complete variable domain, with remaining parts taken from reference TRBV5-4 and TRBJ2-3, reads ETGVTQSPTHLIKTRGQQVTLRCSSQSGHNTVSWYQQALGQGPQFIFQYYREEENGRGNFPPRFSGLQFPNYSSELNVNALELDDSALYLCASSLVEGRADTQYFGPGTRLTVL.